One sample yielded the 8 T cell receptor beta chains listed below, sequenced in a study of T cell responses to AZD1222 COVID-19 vaccine. The protocol was immunoSEQ multiplex PCR, while the TCRdb copy is restricted to in-frame clones and leaves out a portion. The table has roughly 80,000 clones, around 87% seen once. The sample here was peripheral blood, taken on day 0 of MenACWY control vaccination. The receptor set was obtained from an adult in good health.

J is TRBJ1-1 and V is TRBV28, with D uncertain. The CDR3 is 14 amino acids. Trimming took off 2 bases at V and 1 base at J, with 8 bases between the two ends. Germline V gene sequence: CDR1 MDHEN, CDR2 SYDVKM. CDR3 in DNA: TGTGCCAGCAGTTTAATAGAAAGGAACACTGAAGCTTTCTTT. It translates to CASSLIERNTEAFF. Combining the CDR3 with reference TRBV28 and TRBJ1-1 gives the whole variable domain DVKVTQSSRYLVKRTGEKVFLECVQDMDHENMFWYRQDPGLGLRLIYFSYDVKMKEKGDIPEGYSVSREKKERFSLILESASTNQTSMYLCASSLIERNTEAFFGQGTRLTVV.

The V gene is TRBV5-4, the J gene TRBJ1-2, with 8 bases identical to TRBD1. The CDR3 has 14 residues. V lost 5 bases and J lost 5; bases outside the gene matches: 8. Per germline, CDR1 SGHNT and CDR2 YYREEE (reference sequence). This CDR3 reads CASRRQGLTYGYTF. The CDR3 region has the DNA TGTGCCAGCAGACGACAGGGGCTCACGTATGGCTACACCTTC.

The chain couples TRBV6-4 to TRBJ1-5; D gene unclear. CDR1 MRHNA and CDR2 SNTAGT come from the germline V gene. The CDR3 loop spans 13 amino acids. V was clipped by 0 bases and J by 5 bases, with 5 bases between them. In DNA, the CDR3 is TGTGCCAGCAGTGACTCAGAGGATCAGCCCCAGCATTTT. It yields the protein CASSDSEDQPQHF.

V usage is TRBV25-1 and J usage is TRBJ2-7, with 10 bases lining up with TRBD2. V lost 2 bases to trimming and J lost 4 bases; unmatched junction nucleotides: 2. Germline CDR1 reads MGHDK; CDR2 reads SYGVNS. CDR3 length equals 14 residues. CDR3 sequence (DNA): TGTGCCAGCAGTGAACTAGCGGGGGCTTACGAGCAGTACTTC. It specifies CASSELAGAYEQYF.

This sequence joins TRBV7-2 and TRBJ2-7, with 9 bases that match TRBD1. V gave up 4 bases and J gave up 2 bases; unmatched junction bases: 12. CDR3 length equals 17 residues. Germline-derived CDR1 and CDR2 are SGHTA and FQGNSA. CDR3 DNA: TGTGCCAGCAGCTGGACGGGTTCCGGGACAGGGACCTACGAGCAGTACTTC. Protein: CASSWTGSGTGTYEQYF.

The chain couples TRBV3-1 (or the pseudogene TRBV3-2) to TRBJ2-7, with a tentative D call TRBD2 (6 bases). Trimming took off 4 bases at V and 6 bases at J, with 13 bases between the two ends. The germline gives CDR1 LGHDT, CDR2 YNNKEL (reference sequence). The length of the CDR3 is 13 residues. The CDR3 loop is CASSPAGRTEQYF. In DNA, the CDR3 is TGTGCCAGCAGCCCCGCCGGGAGAACCGAGCAGTACTTC.

The rearrangement uses TRBV24-1 and TRBJ2-3, with 7 bases that match TRBD1. Germline V gene lookup returns CDR1 KGHDR and CDR2 SFDVKD. With V trimmed by 4 bases and J by 2 bases, 8 bases remained unmatched. The CDR3 totals 16 residues. The DNA for the CDR3 is TGTGCCACCAGTGAAACGACAGGGACACCCACAGATACGCAGTATTTT. Translation: CATSETTGTPTDTQYF.

The rearrangement uses TRBV30 and TRBJ2-7; D is perhaps TRBD1 (5 bases). V lost 4 bases to trimming and J lost 4 bases, with 11 bases between them. The V gene's germline CDR1 is GTSNPN and CDR2 SVGIG (reference sequence). The CDR3 runs 12 residues. CDR3 bases: TGTGCCTGGACCAAGGGGAAATACGAGCAGTACTTC. It specifies CAWTKGKYEQYF.